This T cell receptor (beta chain) appears in the sequencing data of a study of blood T cell repertoires in COVID-19. Study-level information: Researchers got acute and convalescent COVID-19 samples from the United States, Italy and Spain.

Germline CDR1 GTSNPN, CDR2 SVGIG (reference sequence). The CDR3 runs to 14 residues. The V segment lost 0 bases and the J segment 7 bases; nucleotides outside the gene matches: 3. In the original workflow: The assay estimated nucleated cells by amplifying reference gene primers. TCRdb keeps only in-frame clones here, not all; method: immunoSEQ multiplex PCR. V, J and clone size were drawn from that table, and D and trimming were deduced from the DNA. Here the sample spans roughly 180,000 clones, 85% being singletons. Cohorts were assigned according to the clinical history that participants reported. What the recovered Cohort 3 donors had was two negative PCRs, clearance, or symptom resolution.

Sequencing was done on a sample of PBMCs or T cells enriched from blood (not recorded which). This rearrangement joins TRBV30 to TRBJ1-6, with 7 bases that match TRBD1. The clonotype comes from a man aged 35-49 years who had recovered from COVID-19. The chain's CDR3 is CAWSVAGGNSPLHF. CDR3 coding DNA: TGTGCCTGGAGTGTGGCAGGGGGGAATTCACCCCTCCACTTT.